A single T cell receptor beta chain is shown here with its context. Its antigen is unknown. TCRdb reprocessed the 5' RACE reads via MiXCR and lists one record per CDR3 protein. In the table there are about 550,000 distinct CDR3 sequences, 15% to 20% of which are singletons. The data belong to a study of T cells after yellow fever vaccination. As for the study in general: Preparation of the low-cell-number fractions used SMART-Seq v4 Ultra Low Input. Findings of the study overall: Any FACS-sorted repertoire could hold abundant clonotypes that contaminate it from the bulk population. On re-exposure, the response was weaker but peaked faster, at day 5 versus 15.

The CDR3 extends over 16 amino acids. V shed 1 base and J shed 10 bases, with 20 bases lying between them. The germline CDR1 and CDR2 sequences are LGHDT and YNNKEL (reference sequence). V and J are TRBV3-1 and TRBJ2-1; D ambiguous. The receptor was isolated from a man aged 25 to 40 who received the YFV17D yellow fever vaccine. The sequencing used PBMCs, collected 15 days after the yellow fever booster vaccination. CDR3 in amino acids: CASSQAGGAGAGEQFF. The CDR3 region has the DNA TGTGCCAGCAGCCAAGCGGGTGGAGCTGGAGCCGGGGAGCAGTTCTTC.